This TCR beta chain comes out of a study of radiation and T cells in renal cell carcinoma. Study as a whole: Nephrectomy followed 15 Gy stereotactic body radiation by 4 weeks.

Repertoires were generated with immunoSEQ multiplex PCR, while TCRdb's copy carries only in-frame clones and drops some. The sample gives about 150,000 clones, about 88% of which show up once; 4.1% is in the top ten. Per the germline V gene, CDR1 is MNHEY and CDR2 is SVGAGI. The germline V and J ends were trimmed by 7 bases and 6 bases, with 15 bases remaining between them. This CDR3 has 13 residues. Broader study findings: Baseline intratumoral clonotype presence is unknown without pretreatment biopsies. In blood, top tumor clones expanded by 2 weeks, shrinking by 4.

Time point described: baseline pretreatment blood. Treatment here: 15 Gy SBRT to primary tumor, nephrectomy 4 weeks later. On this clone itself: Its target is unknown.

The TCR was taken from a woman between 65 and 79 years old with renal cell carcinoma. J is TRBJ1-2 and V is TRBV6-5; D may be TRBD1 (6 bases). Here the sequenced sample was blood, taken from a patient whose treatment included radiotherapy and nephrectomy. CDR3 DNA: TGTGCCAGCACCCCGACTGGACAGCATGGCTACACCTTC. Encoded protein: CASTPTGQHGYTF.